A single sample gave rise to the 19 T cell receptor beta chains below, sequenced in a study of PD-1 blockade in classical Hodgkin lymphoma. The protocol was immunoSEQ multiplex PCR, while the TCRdb copy is restricted to in-frame clones and leaves out a portion. This sample carries tens of thousands of clones, 70% to 90% of them seen once, and the ten largest clones take about 5.6%. Every patient relapsed after autologous stem cell transplantation, and brentuximab vedotin exposure varied. Sequenced here: peripheral blood mononuclear cells (PBMCs), sampled before the second cycle of nivolumab. The receptor set was obtained from a human donor with classical Hodgkin lymphoma.

This clone was counted only a few times. The V call is TRBV5-1, the J call TRBJ1-4; 12 nucleotides match TRBD1. With 4 bases clipped from V and 8 bases from J, the junction kept 3 bases outside the gene matches. Germline values: CDR1 SGHRS, CDR2 YFSETQ. The CDR3 is 14 residues long. This CDR3 is CASSQGTGGEKLFF. The CDR3 coding sequence is TGCGCCAGCAGCCAAGGGACAGGGGGCGAAAAACTGTTTTTT. The complete variable domain, with remaining parts taken from reference TRBV5-1 and TRBJ1-4, reads KAGVTQTPRYLIKTRGQQVTLSCSPISGHRSVSWYQQTPGQGLQFLFEYFSETQRNKGNFPGRFSGRQFSNSRSEMNVSTLELGDSALYLCASSQGTGGEKLFFGSGTQLSVL.

V and J are TRBV5-1 and TRBJ2-3; 9 bases align to TRBD1. CDR1 and CDR2 (germline): SGHRS, YFSETQ. V shed 7 bases, J shed 6 bases, and the junction held 12 bases outside the gene matches. The CDR3 length is 15 residues. The chain's CDR3 is CASGEHGTGSDTQYF. For the CDR3, the DNA is TGCGCCAGCGGGGAACACGGGACAGGGTCTGATACGCAGTATTTT. Based on the CDR3 plus reference TRBV5-1 and TRBJ2-3, the full variable domain is KAGVTQTPRYLIKTRGQQVTLSCSPISGHRSVSWYQQTPGQGLQFLFEYFSETQRNKGNFPGRFSGRQFSNSRSEMNVSTLELGDSALYLCASGEHGTGSDTQYFGPGTRLTVL.

The genes are TRBV6-9 and TRBJ2-7, with 10 bases that match TRBD1. The CDR3 runs 17 residues. The J segment lost 1 base and the V segment lost 2 bases, leaving 8 bases of the junction unmatched. The germline CDR1 and CDR2 sequences are MNHGY and SVAAGI. The CDR3 bases are TGTGCCAGCAGTTATAAGCCCCGGGACAGGGGATCCTACGAGCAGTACTTC. Residues: CASSYKPRDRGSYEQYF.

The chain recombines TRBV5-1 with TRBJ2-7; 7 bases fit TRBD2. J lost 3 bases, V lost 7 bases, and 10 bases had no gene match. The CDR3 length is 14 residues. Germline CDR1 reads SGHRS; CDR2 reads YFSETQ. The DNA of the CDR3 is TGCGCCAGCGCAACGGGAGGTGGGGGCTACGAGCAGTACTTC. As protein: CASATGGGGYEQYF. The variable domain in full, completed from reference TRBV5-1 and TRBJ2-7, reads KAGVTQTPRYLIKTRGQQVTLSCSPISGHRSVSWYQQTPGQGLQFLFEYFSETQRNKGNFPGRFSGRQFSNSRSEMNVSTLELGDSALYLCASATGGGGYEQYFGPGTRLTVT.

The chain recombines TRBV4-1 with TRBJ1-5, with D unclear. Germline CDR1 MGHRA, CDR2 YSYEKL. The V end was cut by 0 bases, the J end by 4 bases, with 13 bases between. This CDR3 has 16 residues. CDR3 sequence (DNA): TGCGCCAGCAGCCAAGAGGGCAGAGGGAGTAATCAGCCCCAGCATTTT. This sequence encodes CASSQEGRGSNQPQHF.

V gene TRBV5-1 combines with J gene TRBJ2-7; D gene ambiguous. Germline V gene sequence: CDR1 SGHRS, CDR2 YFSETQ. The ends were cut back, 0 bases at V and 0 bases at J, with 7 bases in the middle. The CDR3 runs 14 residues. CDR3 loop: CASSLEPSSYEQYF. CDR3 DNA: TGCGCCAGCAGCTTGGAACCGAGCTCCTACGAGCAGTACTTC.

The chain links TRBV5-1 to TRBJ2-5; 9 nucleotides match TRBD1. Losses at the gene ends were 3 bases for V and 2 bases for J; bases not matched to a gene: 5. The CDR3 has 15 amino acids. Looked up from germline, CDR1 is SGHRS and CDR2 is YFSETQ. The CDR3 here is CASSYMTGGQETQYF. CDR3 DNA sequence: TGCGCCAGCAGCTACATGACAGGGGGACAAGAGACCCAGTACTTC.

This chain uses TRBV6-5 with TRBJ1-5; no clear D. Looked up from germline, CDR1 is MNHEY and CDR2 is SVGAGI. The CDR3 sequence is 12 residues long. Trimming left V 6 bases short and J 4 bases short, with 7 bases between. CDR3 in amino acids: CASRVQNQPQHF. CDR3 bases: TGTGCCAGCAGAGTCCAGAATCAGCCCCAGCATTTT.

This chain joins TRBV7-9 and TRBJ2-5; the D gene could be TRBD1 or TRBD2 (5 bases each). This CDR3 region has 13 residues. V lost 2 bases and J lost 6, with 10 bases in between. CDR1 is SEHNR, CDR2 FQNEAQ, per germline (reference sequence). CDR3 DNA sequence: TGTGCCAGCAGCTTATGGGGGTCGCAGACCCAGTACTTC. Translating gives CASSLWGSQTQYF.

The chain is built from TRBV5-1 and TRBJ2-5; 8 nucleotides align to TRBD2. There are 14 residues in the CDR3. Germline values: CDR1 SGHRS, CDR2 YFSETQ. Trimming cost V 2 bases and J 2 bases; bases outside gene matches: 2. As DNA, the CDR3 is TGCGCCAGCAGCTTCGGGGGGGGTCAAGAGACCCAGTACTTC. Its protein product is CASSFGGGQETQYF. Full variable domain (outside the CDR3, taken from reference TRBV5-1 and TRBJ2-5): KAGVTQTPRYLIKTRGQQVTLSCSPISGHRSVSWYQQTPGQGLQFLFEYFSETQRNKGNFPGRFSGRQFSNSRSEMNVSTLELGDSALYLCASSFGGGQETQYFGPGTRLLVL.

CDR3 nucleotides: TGCGCCAGCAACCGGGACGGTTCCTACGAGCAGTACTTC. Protein: CASNRDGSYEQYF. This chain uses TRBV5-1 with TRBJ2-7, with D perhaps given as TRBD1 or TRBD2 (5 bases each). Germline V CDR1 and CDR2: SGHRS, YFSETQ. Trimming removed 6 bases at V and 1 base at J, with 11 bases between. The length of the CDR3 is 13 residues.

This chain connects TRBV6-5 to TRBJ1-2; weak D call: TRBD1 (6 bases). Trimming cost V 5 bases and J 3 bases, with 16 bases left between them. The CDR3 has 15 amino acids. The germline gives CDR1 MNHEY, CDR2 SVGAGI. CDR3 DNA sequence: TGTGCCAGCAGTCAAACAGGGAGAGAGGACTATGGCTACACCTTC. The encoded protein is CASSQTGREDYGYTF.

The chain has TRBV5-1 and TRBJ2-7, with TRBD1 matching over 11 bases. The CDR3 is 15 amino acids. J lost 2 bases, V lost 2 bases, and 3 bases had no gene match. CDR1 and CDR2 from the germline V gene are SGHRS and YFSETQ. CDR3 nucleotides: TGCGCCAGCAGCTTAGGGGACAGGGGGGCCTACGAGCAGTACTTC. Protein: CASSLGDRGAYEQYF.

This chain uses TRBV19 with TRBJ2-7; 8 positions match TRBD1. The CDR3 length is 13 residues. Germline assignment: CDR1 LNHDA and CDR2 SQIVND (reference sequence). J was trimmed by 2 bases and V by 11 bases; bases with no gene match: 8. The CDR3 reads CACRDRTTYEQYF. The CDR3 DNA follows: TGTGCCTGCCGGGACAGGACGACCTACGAGCAGTACTTC.

The chain joins TRBV5-4 to TRBJ2-3; D not resolved. V lost 2 bases and J 5 bases, leaving 3 bases between the germline ends. The CDR3 sequence is 11 residues long. The germline gives CDR1 SGHNT, CDR2 YYREEE (reference sequence). The CDR3, as DNA: TGTGCCAGCAGCTTCGGAGATACGCAGTATTTT. As protein: CASSFGDTQYF.

V usage is TRBV9 and J usage is TRBJ1-1; D possibly corresponds to TRBD1 (6 bases). V was cut by 4 bases and J by 0 bases, with 13 bases left in between. Germline V lookup: CDR1 SGDLS, CDR2 YYNGEE. The CDR3 runs 15 residues. CDR3 sequence (DNA): TGTGCCAGCAGCCCCCCCGGGACACTGAACACTGAAGCTTTCTTT. It translates to CASSPPGTLNTEAFF. Based on the CDR3 plus reference TRBV9 and TRBJ1-1, the full variable domain is DSGVTQTPKHLITATGQRVTLRCSPRSGDLSVYWYQQSLDQGLQFLIQYYNGEERAKGNILERFSAQQFPDLHSELNLSSLELGDSALYFCASSPPGTLNTEAFFGQGTRLTVV.

The rearrangement links TRBV10-2 to TRBJ2-1; TRBD2 is a possible D gene (5 bases). The germline V gene has CDR1 WSHSY and CDR2 SAAADI. The CDR3 covers 13 residues. With 6 bases removed from V and 9 bases from J, the gap between germline ends came to 15 bases. This CDR3 reads CASSGVIGAEQFF. The DNA of the CDR3 is TGCGCCAGCAGCGGGGTAATTGGTGCTGAGCAGTTCTTC.

The gene calls are TRBV11-2 and TRBJ2-7; TRBD2 matches at 8 bases. CDR1 and CDR2 from the germline V gene are SGHAT and FQNNGV. CDR3 size: 14 residues. The ends lost 5 bases at V and 3 bases at J; junction bases unmatched: 6. For the CDR3, the DNA is TGTGCCAGCAGCGTTAGCGGGGTGATCTACGAGCAGTACTTC. Protein sequence: CASSVSGVIYEQYF. The full variable domain, completed using reference TRBV11-2 and TRBJ2-7, is EAGVAQSPRYKIIEKRQSVAFWCNPISGHATLYWYQQILGQGPKLLIQFQNNGVVDDSQLPKDRFSAERLKGVDSTLKIQPAKLEDSAVYLCASSVSGVIYEQYFGPGTRLTVT.

This chain uses TRBV7-2 with TRBJ2-1; TRBD2 matches at 8 bases. V gave up 7 bases and J gave up 3 bases; unmatched junction bases: 8. The CDR3 extends over 15 amino acids. Germline CDR1 is SGHTA and CDR2 is FQGNSA. CDR3 DNA: TGTGCCAGCACGGCGGGGGGCCGCCTCTACAATGAGCAGTTCTTC. Translation: CASTAGGRLYNEQFF.